Listed below are T cell receptor beta chains from one sample, sequenced in a study of blood T cell repertoires in COVID-19. Measured with immunoSEQ multiplex PCR; TCRdb has only the in-frame clones, and not every one. The table records around 130,000 clones, 70% to 90% of them present only once. The sequenced sample was peripheral blood. These receptor sequences come from a man in his 60s with acute or convalescent COVID-19. Both conserved end residues are part of each CDR3. The order of the fields is V gene, J gene, D gene, clone size, CDR3 length, CDR3 protein, CDR3 DNA. D genes are given only for firm matches. Part of the rows lack a size; the others show once, few, many or a class for expanded clones.

TRBV5-4	TRBJ2-6	TRBD2	once	17	CASSRGLAGESANVLTF	TGTGCCAGCAGTCGAGGACTAGCGGGAGAGTCGGCCAACGTCCTGACTTTC
TRBV27	TRBJ2-1	TRBD2	.	17	CASSLGGRAGEKNEQFF	TGTGCCAGCAGTTTAGGGGGTCGAGCGGGAGAAAAAAATGAGCAGTTCTTC
TRBV6-6	TRBJ1-4	.	.	14	CASSLIEGNEKLFF	TGTGCCAGCAGCCTAATAGAGGGTAATGAAAAACTGTTTTTT
TRBV28	TRBJ2-3	TRBD1	.	14	CASSLGRGTDTQYF	TGTGCCAGCAGTTTGGGCAGGGGGACAGATACGCAGTATTTT
TRBV13	TRBJ2-7	.	.	13	CASSLRGLFEQYF	TGTGCCAGCAGCCTCCGAGGACTGTTCGAGCAGTACTTC
TRBV9	TRBJ2-2	.	.	13	CASIVRQTGELFF	TGTGCCAGCATCGTACGACAGACCGGGGAGCTGTTTTTT
TRBV24-1	TRBJ2-2	.	.	15	CATSDPGSNTGELFF	TGTGCCACCAGTGATCCAGGATCAAACACCGGGGAGCTGTTTTTT
TRBV7-9	TRBJ2-6	.	.	16	CASSFGGTAGANVLTF	TGTGCCAGCAGCTTCGGGGGAACTGCTGGGGCCAACGTCCTGACTTTC
TRBV13	TRBJ1-5	TRBD1	.	14	CASSSRGNNQPQHF	TGTGCCAGCAGCTCCAGGGGGAACAATCAGCCCCAGCATTTT
TRBV6-2/TRBV6-3	TRBJ2-5	TRBD2	.	15	CASSGARGRRETQYF	TGTGCCAGCAGCGGTGCTCGCGGGAGGCGGGAGACCCAGTACTTC
TRBV5-1	TRBJ2-7	TRBD2	.	17	CASSLGTFGGRDHEQYF	TGCGCCAGCAGCTTGGGCACCTTTGGGGGGAGGGACCACGAGCAGTACTTC
TRBV6-1	TRBJ2-7	.	.	14	CASSEETLVYEQYF	TGTGCCAGCAGTGAAGAGACACTGGTCTACGAGCAGTACTTC